Shown below are 29 T cell receptor beta chains from a single sample sequenced in a study of blood T cell repertoires in COVID-19. TCRdb's table, derived via immunoSEQ multiplex PCR, lists solely in-frame clones and lacks some. The data contain hundreds of thousands of clones, roughly 90% of them singletons. Sequenced input: peripheral blood. The receptor set was obtained from a man in his late teens or twenties with active or convalescent COVID-19.

The CDR3 coding sequence is TGTGCCAGCACTTGGGGGGACACTGAAGCTTTCTTT. It is translated as CASTWGDTEAFF. The chain recombines TRBV28 with TRBJ1-1, with D maybe TRBD1 (5 bases). The CDR3 is made up of 12 amino acids. Germline CDR1 reads MDHEN; CDR2 reads SYDVKM. With 7 bases removed from V and 3 bases from J, the gap between germline ends came to 9 bases.

This clone was seen only once. This chain joins TRBV6-5 and TRBJ1-1, with a tentative D call TRBD1 (6 bases). Germline V CDR1 and CDR2: MNHEY, SVGAGI. This CDR3 spans 13 amino acids. V was cut by 5 bases and J by 5 bases, with 12 bases left in between. The CDR3, as DNA: TGTGCCAGCAGTACACTACAGGGAACTGAAGCTTTCTTT. The encoded protein is CASSTLQGTEAFF.

This clone has just one count. The CDR3 sequence: CASSPMTGRNEKLFF. The CDR3 nucleotides read TGTGCCAGCAGCCCCATGACAGGGAGGAATGAAAAACTGTTTTTT. The chain carries TRBV11-2 and TRBJ1-4; 7 nucleotides align to TRBD1. The CDR3 loop spans 15 amino acids. CDR1 SGHAT and CDR2 FQNNGV come from the germline V gene. V trimming: 5 bases; J trimming: 5 bases; junction bases outside the gene matches: 8.

V and J are TRBV4-1 and TRBJ1-5, with 7 bases that match TRBD1. The CDR3 consists of 14 residues. The J segment lost 9 bases and the V segment lost 1 base, leaving 6 bases of the junction unmatched. Germline V lookup: CDR1 MGHRA, CDR2 YSYEKL. The CDR3 reads CASSQGQGLGPQHF. Here the CDR3 DNA reads TGCGCCAGCAGCCAAGGACAGGGCCTAGGGCCCCAGCATTTT.

This clone was recorded only once. This chain connects TRBV6-5 to TRBJ1-5; the match to TRBD1 covers 10 bases. Germline CDR1 reads MNHEY; CDR2 reads SVGAGI. CDR3 length equals 15 residues. V lost 0 bases and J lost 8; bases outside the gene matches: 4. CDR3 bases: TGTGCCAGCAGTTACTCGTGGACAGGGGGTAAGCCCCAGCATTTT. It specifies CASSYSWTGGKPQHF.

Regarding this clone: This sample also contains other DNA sequences that code for the same CDR3. The chain couples TRBV24-1 to TRBJ1-2; 8 bases map to TRBD1. Germline CDR1 reads KGHDR; CDR2 reads SFDVKD. The CDR3 has 13 residues. The J segment lost 5 bases and the V segment lost 3 bases, leaving 1 base of the junction unmatched. The chain's CDR3 is CATSDGQGYGYTF. CDR3 bases: TGTGCCACCAGTGATGGACAGGGATATGGCTACACCTTC.

The chain joins TRBV2 to TRBJ2-3; 11 nucleotides align to TRBD2. The CDR3 has 14 amino acids. Germline loops: CDR1 SNHLY, CDR2 FYNNEI. J gave up 10 bases and V 3 bases, and 6 bases lay outside the gene matches. The CDR3: CASSEVAGGSAQYF. The CDR3 DNA is TGTGCCAGCAGTGAGGTAGCGGGGGGGTCTGCGCAGTATTTT.

This chain's CDR3 is CASSRTFGKGYTF. CDR3 sequence (DNA): TGTGCCAGCAGTAGGACATTTGGGAAAGGCTACACCTTC. The chain joins TRBV6-5 to TRBJ1-2; D perhaps matches TRBD1 (5 bases). This CDR3 is built from 13 residues. Looked up from germline, CDR1 is MNHEY and CDR2 is SVGAGI. V lost 5 bases and J lost 8, with 15 bases in between.

This clone was found once. V and J are TRBV5-6 and TRBJ2-2; D might be TRBD2 (5 bases). Germline CDR1 reads SGHDT; CDR2 reads YYEEEE. The germline V and J ends were trimmed by 4 bases and 6 bases, with 16 bases remaining between them. The CDR3 has 15 amino acids. This CDR3 reads CASSTIVRGPGELFF. DNA of the CDR3: TGTGCCAGCAGCACAATCGTACGGGGTCCCGGGGAGCTGTTTTTT.

This chain joins TRBV29-1 and TRBJ1-1, with 8 bases that match TRBD1. J was trimmed by 4 bases and V by 5 bases; bases with no gene match: 3. Per germline, CDR1 SQVTM and CDR2 ANQGSEA. This CDR3 region has 12 residues. DNA for the CDR3: TGCAGCGTTCCAGGACAGGGCACTGAAGCTTTCTTT. It translates to CSVPGQGTEAFF. Complete variable domain (other parts from reference TRBV29-1 and TRBJ1-1): SAVISQKPSRDICQRGTSLTIQCQVDSQVTMMFWYRQQPGQSLTLIATANQGSEATYESGFVIDKFPISRPNLTFSTLTVSNMSPEDSSIYLCSVPGQGTEAFFGQGTRLTVV.

CDR3 protein: CASIGAGVADTQYF. As DNA, the CDR3 is TGTGCCAGTATTGGAGCGGGGGTGGCAGATACGCAGTATTTT. The chain has TRBV3-1 (or the pseudogene TRBV3-2) and TRBJ2-3, with 8 bases matching TRBD2. This CDR3 is built from 14 residues. V shed 9 bases, J shed 4 bases, and the junction held 9 bases outside the gene matches. In germline, CDR1 is LGHDT, CDR2 YNNKEL (reference sequence).

The rearrangement uses TRBV7-2 and TRBJ1-5, with 8 nucleotides matching TRBD1. Germline V lookup: CDR1 SGHTA, CDR2 FQGNSA. V shed 5 bases, J shed 1 base, and the junction held 4 bases outside the gene matches. This CDR3 has 15 residues. The DNA for the CDR3 is TGTGCCAGCAGCGTGACAGGGGCGAGCAATCAGCCCCAGCATTTT. Translated: CASSVTGASNQPQHF. Full variable domain (rest looked up from reference TRBV7-2 and TRBJ1-5): GAGVSQSPSNKVTEKGKDVELRCDPISGHTALYWYRQSLGQGLEFLIYFQGNSAPDKSGLPSDRFSAERTGGSVSTLTIQRTQQEDSAVYLCASSVTGASNQPQHFGDGTRLSIL.

The CDR3 is CASSLPNQPQHF. The CDR3 nucleotides are TGTGCCAGCAGCCTCCCGAATCAGCCCCAGCATTTT. The rearrangement uses TRBV6-5 and TRBJ1-5; no firm D call. CDR1 is MNHEY and CDR2 is SVGAGI in the germline V gene. This CDR3 region has 12 residues. The V gene lost 6 bases and the J gene lost 4 bases, with 7 bases spanning the gap.

In its sample, this clone was seen once. This CDR3 reads CASSLTGSSGNTIYF. The CDR3 region has the DNA TGTGCCAGCAGCTTAACAGGGTCCTCTGGAAACACCATATATTTT. The chain combines TRBV7-9 with TRBJ1-3; possibly TRBD1 for D (6 bases). The germline V and J ends were trimmed by 2 bases and 0 bases, with 8 bases remaining between them. The CDR3 consists of 15 residues. CDR1 SEHNR and CDR2 FQNEAQ come from the germline V gene (reference sequence).

The chain carries TRBV7-2 and TRBJ1-2; the D is unclear. The V gene's germline CDR1 is SGHTA and CDR2 FQGNSA. V was cut by 7 bases and J by 2 bases, with 14 bases left in between. The CDR3 sequence is 14 residues long. CDR3 nucleotide sequence: TGTGCCAGCATCTCGACACCCGGCAACTATGGCTACACCTTC. It translates to CASISTPGNYGYTF.

The genes are TRBV27 and TRBJ2-7; 7 nucleotides match TRBD2. Germline values: CDR1 MNHEY, CDR2 SMNVEV (reference sequence). With V trimmed by 1 base and J by 4 bases, 1 base remained unmatched. The CDR3 covers 13 residues. The CDR3 protein is CASSLWGGYEQYF. The CDR3 region has the DNA TGTGCCAGCAGTTTATGGGGGGGATACGAGCAGTACTTC.

The chain employs TRBV7-9 and TRBJ1-5; D might be TRBD1 (5 bases). This CDR3 region has 15 residues. Germline values: CDR1 SEHNR, CDR2 FQNEAQ (reference sequence). V was pared by 3 bases and J by 0 bases, with 9 bases between. Here the CDR3 DNA reads TGTGCCAGCAGCTTTGACAGTAATAGCAATCAGCCCCAGCATTTT. Its protein is CASSFDSNSNQPQHF. Full variable domain (missing parts from reference TRBV7-9 and TRBJ1-5): DTGVSQNPRHKITKRGQNVTFRCDPISEHNRLYWYRQTLGQGPEFLTYFQNEAQLEKSRLLSDRFSAERPKGSFSTLEIQRTEQGDSAMYLCASSFDSNSNQPQHFGDGTRLSIL.

The chain carries TRBV3-1 (or the pseudogene TRBV3-2) and TRBJ2-5; 9 positions match TRBD1. The CDR3 has 15 amino acids. Unmatched junction bases numbered 5, after V lost 1 base and J lost 5 bases. From germline, CDR1 is LGHDT and CDR2 YNNKEL (reference sequence). The CDR3 DNA reads as TGTGCCAGCAGCCAAGCTGGGACAGGGTCGGAGACCCAGTACTTC. It translates to CASSQAGTGSETQYF.

V gene TRBV10-2 combines with J gene TRBJ1-2, with D unresolved. V was clipped by 3 bases and J by 6 bases, with 11 bases between them. The germline V gene encodes CDR1 WSHSY and CDR2 SAAADI. The CDR3 spans 13 residues. The CDR3 sequence: CASSDSGPHGYTF. Here the CDR3 DNA reads TGCGCCAGCAGTGATTCGGGTCCCCATGGCTACACCTTC.

This chain connects TRBV9 to TRBJ2-7, with 7 bases matching TRBD1. The CDR3 sequence is 14 residues long. Trimming cost V 3 bases and J 0 bases; bases outside gene matches: 3. In germline, CDR1 is SGDLS, CDR2 YYNGEE. In nucleotides, the CDR3 is TGTGCCAGCAGCGAGACAGGGAGCTCCTACGAGCAGTACTTC. Residues: CASSETGSSYEQYF.

The gene calls are TRBV4-1 and TRBJ2-7; perhaps TRBD1 as D (5 bases). Trimming shortened V by 0 bases and J by 0 bases, and 12 bases separated the two germline ends. From germline, CDR1 is MGHRA and CDR2 YSYEKL. The CDR3 totals 16 residues. The CDR3 DNA reads as TGCGCCAGCAGCCAAGACAGGCAGGGCAGCTCCTACGAGCAGTACTTC. Protein product: CASSQDRQGSSYEQYF.

The chain recombines TRBV20-1 with TRBJ1-4; D remains ambiguous. The CDR3 runs to 11 residues. Per germline, CDR1 DFQATT and CDR2 SNEGSKA (reference sequence). CDR3 nucleotides: TGCAGCGTTACCAGATTTGAAAAACTGTTTTTT. Protein product: CSVTRFEKLFF.

This chain joins TRBV6-7 and TRBJ1-6; D perhaps matches TRBD1 (6 bases). TRBV6-7 qualifies as an ORF whose function is uncertain. With 6 bases removed from V and 5 bases from J, the gap between germline ends came to 14 bases. This CDR3 has 15 amino acids. For the CDR3, the DNA is TGTGCCAGCAGGCCACAGGGATCCAATAATTCACCCCTCCACTTT. Amino acids: CASRPQGSNNSPLHF.

A remark on this clone: Other DNA sequences from this sample encode an identical CDR3 as well. The chain employs TRBV2 and TRBJ1-1; D gene unclear. The CDR3 length is 13 residues. Looked up from germline, CDR1 is SNHLY and CDR2 is FYNNEI. The V end lost 3 bases, the J end lost 5 bases, and 10 bases lay between the germline ends. CDR3 coding DNA: TGTGCCAGCAGTGAGGGGAGAGGAACTGAAGCTTTCTTT. Protein product: CASSEGRGTEAFF.

J is TRBJ1-2 and V is TRBV6-6; D is unclear. V shed 4 bases and J shed 10 bases, with 16 bases lying between them. The V gene's germline CDR1 is MNHNY and CDR2 SVGAGI (reference sequence). This CDR3 is 13 amino acids long. The chain's CDR3 is CASSSSTTKHYTF. Here the CDR3 DNA reads TGTGCCAGCAGTTCCTCGACGACAAAGCACTACACCTTC.

V usage is TRBV3-1 (or the pseudogene TRBV3-2) and J usage is TRBJ1-2; D ambiguous. This CDR3 has 15 amino acids. V was trimmed by 6 bases and J by 8 bases, leaving 22 bases between them. Per the germline V gene, CDR1 is LGHDT and CDR2 is YNNKEL (reference sequence). This CDR3 is CASSRSGAPSAGYTF. For the CDR3, the DNA is TGTGCCAGCAGTCGATCGGGAGCCCCAAGCGCGGGCTACACCTTC.

The chain employs TRBV12-3 or TRBV12-4 and TRBJ2-7; 7 bases agree with TRBD1. This CDR3 contains 12 residues. The V and J ends lost 8 bases and 6 bases, in that order; junction bases with no gene match: 7. CDR3: CASGYTGAEQYF. The CDR3 region has the DNA TGTGCCAGCGGATATACAGGGGCCGAGCAGTACTTC.

The rearrangement joins TRBV7-9 to TRBJ2-3; D gene ambiguous. The V end lost 5 bases, the J end lost 9 bases, and 12 bases lay between the germline ends. CDR3 length: 12 residues. Germline V gene data show CDR1 as SEHNR and CDR2 as FQNEAQ (reference sequence). The CDR3 spells CASSEIIPTQYF. In DNA, the CDR3 is TGTGCCAGCAGCGAGATCATCCCGACGCAGTATTTT. Full variable domain (missing parts from reference TRBV7-9 and TRBJ2-3): DTGVSQNPRHKITKRGQNVTFRCDPISEHNRLYWYRQTLGQGPEFLTYFQNEAQLEKSRLLSDRFSAERPKGSFSTLEIQRTEQGDSAMYLCASSEIIPTQYFGPGTRLTVL.

V gene TRBV5-1 combines with J gene TRBJ2-3, with D possibly matching TRBD2 (7 bases). Germline CDR1 reads SGHRS; CDR2 reads YFSETQ. The CDR3 length is 14 residues. V dropped 2 bases and J dropped 6 bases, with 13 bases sitting between them. DNA for the CDR3: TGCGCCAGCAGCTTCCCGGGGGGCATGGATACGCAGTATTTT. It codes for CASSFPGGMDTQYF. Full variable domain (remainder filled in from reference TRBV5-1 and TRBJ2-3): KAGVTQTPRYLIKTRGQQVTLSCSPISGHRSVSWYQQTPGQGLQFLFEYFSETQRNKGNFPGRFSGRQFSNSRSEMNVSTLELGDSALYLCASSFPGGMDTQYFGPGTRLTVL.